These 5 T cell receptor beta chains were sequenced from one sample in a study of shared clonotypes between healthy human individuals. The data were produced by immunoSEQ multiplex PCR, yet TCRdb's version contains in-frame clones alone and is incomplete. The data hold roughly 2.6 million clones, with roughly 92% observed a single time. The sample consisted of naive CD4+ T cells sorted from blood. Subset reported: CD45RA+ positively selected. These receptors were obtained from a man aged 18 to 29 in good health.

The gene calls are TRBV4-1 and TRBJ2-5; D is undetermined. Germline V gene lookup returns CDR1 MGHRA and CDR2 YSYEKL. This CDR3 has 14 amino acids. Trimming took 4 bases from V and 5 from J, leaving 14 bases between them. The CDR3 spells CASSRWGIGETQYF. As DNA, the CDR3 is TGCGCCAGCAGCCGATGGGGAATCGGGGAGACCCAGTACTTC.

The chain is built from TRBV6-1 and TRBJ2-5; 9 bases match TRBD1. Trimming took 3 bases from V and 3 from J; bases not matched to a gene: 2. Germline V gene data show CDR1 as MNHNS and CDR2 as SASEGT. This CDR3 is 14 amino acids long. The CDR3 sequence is CASSDGTGKETQYF. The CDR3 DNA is TGTGCCAGCAGTGATGGGACAGGGAAAGAGACCCAGTACTTC.

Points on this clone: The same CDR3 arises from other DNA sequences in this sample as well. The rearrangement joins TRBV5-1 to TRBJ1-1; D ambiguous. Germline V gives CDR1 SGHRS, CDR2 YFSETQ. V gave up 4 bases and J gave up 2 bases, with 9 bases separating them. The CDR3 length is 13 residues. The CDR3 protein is CASSRQENTEAFF. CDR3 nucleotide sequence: TGCGCCAGCAGCAGGCAAGAAAACACTGAAGCTTTCTTT.

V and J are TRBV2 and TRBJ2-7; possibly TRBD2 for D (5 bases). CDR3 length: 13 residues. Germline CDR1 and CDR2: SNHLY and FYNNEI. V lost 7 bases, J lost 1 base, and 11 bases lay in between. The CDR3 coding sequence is TGTGCCAGCAATCAGGACTCTTCCTACGAGCAGTACTTC. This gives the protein CASNQDSSYEQYF.

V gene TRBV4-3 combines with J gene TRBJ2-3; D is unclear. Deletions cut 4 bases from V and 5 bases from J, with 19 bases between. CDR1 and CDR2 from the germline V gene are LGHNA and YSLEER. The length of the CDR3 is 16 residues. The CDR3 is CASSLKLGPKGDTQYF. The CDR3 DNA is TGCGCCAGCAGCCTCAAACTTGGGCCTAAGGGAGATACGCAGTATTTT.